The clone carrying this T cell receptor beta chain was observed a handful of times. These data are taken from a study of blood T cells in healthy people across ages. Together with a sample-barcoded 5' primer, a J-beta primer mix was included in a second PCR lasting roughly 6 to 12 cycles. TCRdb reanalysed the 5' RACE reads using MiXCR and keeps one entry per CDR3 protein. The sample records some 560,000 distinct CDR3 sequences, about 28% being singletons. The CDR3 has 15 residues. Germline V CDR1 and CDR2: KGHSH, LQKENI. Unmatched junction bases numbered 7, after V lost 4 bases and J lost 7 bases. The same sample was also used in a study of T cells of mothers and their children.

The source material was blood. The gene calls are TRBV18 and TRBJ2-1, with 10 bases aligning to TRBD2. The TCR sequence derives from a boy aged 2 to 10 in good health. In DNA, the CDR3 is TGTGCCAGCTCACTTGGACTAGCGGCGCCAAATGAGCAGTTCTTC. Its protein is CASSLGLAAPNEQFF.